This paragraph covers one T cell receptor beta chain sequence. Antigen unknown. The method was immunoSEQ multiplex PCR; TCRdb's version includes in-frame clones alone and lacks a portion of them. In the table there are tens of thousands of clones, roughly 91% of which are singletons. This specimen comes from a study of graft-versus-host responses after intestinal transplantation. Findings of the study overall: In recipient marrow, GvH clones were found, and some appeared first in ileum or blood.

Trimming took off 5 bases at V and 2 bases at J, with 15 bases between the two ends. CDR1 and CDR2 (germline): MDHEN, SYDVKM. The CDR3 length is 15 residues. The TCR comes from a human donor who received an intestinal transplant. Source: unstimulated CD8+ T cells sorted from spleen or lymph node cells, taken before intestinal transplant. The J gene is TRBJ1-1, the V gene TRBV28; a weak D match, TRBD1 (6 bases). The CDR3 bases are TGTGCCAGCAGTCTCGAAACAGGGACAAACACTGAAGCTTTCTTT. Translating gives CASSLETGTNTEAFF.